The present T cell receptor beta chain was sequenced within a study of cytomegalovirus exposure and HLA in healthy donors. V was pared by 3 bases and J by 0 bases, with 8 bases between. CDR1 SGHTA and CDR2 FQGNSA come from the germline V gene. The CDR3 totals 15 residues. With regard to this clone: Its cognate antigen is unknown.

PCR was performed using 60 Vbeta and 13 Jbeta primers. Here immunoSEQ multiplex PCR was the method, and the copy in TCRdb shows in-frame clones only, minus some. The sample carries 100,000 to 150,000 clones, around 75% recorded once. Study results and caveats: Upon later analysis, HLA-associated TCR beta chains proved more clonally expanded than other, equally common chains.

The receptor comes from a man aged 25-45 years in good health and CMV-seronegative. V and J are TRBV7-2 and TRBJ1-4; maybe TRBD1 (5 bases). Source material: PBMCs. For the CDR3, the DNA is TGTGCCAGCAGCTTGCAGGGTGCAACTAATGAAAAACTGTTTTTT. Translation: CASSLQGATNEKLFF. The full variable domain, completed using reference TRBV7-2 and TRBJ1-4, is GAGVSQSPSNKVTEKGKDVELRCDPISGHTALYWYRQSLGQGLEFLIYFQGNSAPDKSGLPSDRFSAERTGGSVSTLTIQRTQQEDSAVYLCASSLQGATNEKLFFGSGTQLSVL.